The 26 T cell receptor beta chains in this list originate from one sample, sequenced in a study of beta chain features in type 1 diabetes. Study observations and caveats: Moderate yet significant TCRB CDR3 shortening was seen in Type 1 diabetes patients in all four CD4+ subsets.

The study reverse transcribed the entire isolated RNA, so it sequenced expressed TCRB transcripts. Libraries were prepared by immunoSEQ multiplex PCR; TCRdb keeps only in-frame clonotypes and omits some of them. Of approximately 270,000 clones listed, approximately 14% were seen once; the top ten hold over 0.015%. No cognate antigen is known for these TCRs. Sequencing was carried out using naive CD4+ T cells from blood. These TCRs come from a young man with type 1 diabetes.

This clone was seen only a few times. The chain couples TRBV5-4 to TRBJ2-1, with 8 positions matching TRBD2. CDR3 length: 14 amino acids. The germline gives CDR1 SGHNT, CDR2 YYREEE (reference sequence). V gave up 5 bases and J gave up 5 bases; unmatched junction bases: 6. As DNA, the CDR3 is TGTGCCAGCAGACGACTAGCGACCAACAATGAGCAGTTCTTC. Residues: CASRRLATNNEQFF.

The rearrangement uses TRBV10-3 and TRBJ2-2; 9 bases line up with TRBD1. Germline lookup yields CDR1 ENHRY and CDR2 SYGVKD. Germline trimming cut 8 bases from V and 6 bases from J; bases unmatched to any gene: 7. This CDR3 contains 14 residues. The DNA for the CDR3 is TGTGCCATCTCCCGGACAGGGGTCGCCGGGGAGCTGTTTTTT. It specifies CAISRTGVAGELFF.

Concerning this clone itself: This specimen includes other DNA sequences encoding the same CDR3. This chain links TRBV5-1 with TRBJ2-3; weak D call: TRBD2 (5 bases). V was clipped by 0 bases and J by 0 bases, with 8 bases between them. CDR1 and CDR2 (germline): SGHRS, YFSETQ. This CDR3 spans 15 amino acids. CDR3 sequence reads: CASSLVGLSTDTQYF. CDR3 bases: TGCGCCAGCAGCTTGGTAGGACTCAGCACAGATACGCAGTATTTT.

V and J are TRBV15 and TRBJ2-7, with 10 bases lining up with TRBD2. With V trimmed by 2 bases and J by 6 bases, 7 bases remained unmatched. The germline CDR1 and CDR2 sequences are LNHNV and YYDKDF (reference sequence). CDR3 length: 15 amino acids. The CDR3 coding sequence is TGTGCCACCAGCAGACAAGCGGGAGGGCCGTCCGAGCAGTACTTC. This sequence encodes CATSRQAGGPSEQYF.

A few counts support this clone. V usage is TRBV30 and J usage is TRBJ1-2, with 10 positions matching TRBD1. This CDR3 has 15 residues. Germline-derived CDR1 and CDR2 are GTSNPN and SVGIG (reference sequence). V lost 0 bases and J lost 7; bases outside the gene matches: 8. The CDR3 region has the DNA TGTGCCTGGAGTGTAGGAGGGACAGGGGCTTCTGGCTACACCTTC. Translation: CAWSVGGTGASGYTF. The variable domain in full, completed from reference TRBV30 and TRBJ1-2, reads SQTIHQWPATLVQPVGSPLSLECTVEGTSNPNLYWYRQAAGRGLQLLFYSVGIGQISSEVPQNLSASRPQDRQFILSSKKLLLSDSGFYLCAWSVGGTGASGYTFGSGTRLTVV.

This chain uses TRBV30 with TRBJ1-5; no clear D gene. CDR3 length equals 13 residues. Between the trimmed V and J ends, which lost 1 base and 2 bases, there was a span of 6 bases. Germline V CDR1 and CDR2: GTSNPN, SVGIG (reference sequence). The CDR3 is CAWSDSGNQPQHF. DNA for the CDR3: TGTGCCTGGAGTGATAGCGGCAATCAGCCCCAGCATTTT.

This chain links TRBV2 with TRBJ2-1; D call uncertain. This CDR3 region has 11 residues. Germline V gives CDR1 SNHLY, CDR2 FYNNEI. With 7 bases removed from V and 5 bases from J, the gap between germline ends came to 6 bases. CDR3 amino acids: CASNYHNEQFF. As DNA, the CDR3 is TGTGCCAGCAACTACCACAATGAGCAGTTCTTC.

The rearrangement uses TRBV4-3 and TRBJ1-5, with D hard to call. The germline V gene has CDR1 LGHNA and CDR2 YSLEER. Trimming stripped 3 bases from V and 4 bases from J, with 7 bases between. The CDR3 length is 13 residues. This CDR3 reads CASSQLQNQPQHF. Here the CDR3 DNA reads TGCGCCAGCAGCCAGCTACAGAATCAGCCCCAGCATTTT.

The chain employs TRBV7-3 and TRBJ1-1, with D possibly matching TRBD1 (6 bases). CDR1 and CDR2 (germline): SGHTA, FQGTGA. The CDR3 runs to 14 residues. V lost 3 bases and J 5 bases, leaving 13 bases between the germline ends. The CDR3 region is CASSFTGLETEAFF. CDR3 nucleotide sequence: TGTGCCAGCAGCTTTACAGGGTTGGAGACTGAAGCTTTCTTT.

In nucleotides, the CDR3 is TGTGCCAGCAGCTTTGAACTACATGGGACCCAGTACTTC. Protein: CASSFELHGTQYF. V gene TRBV7-2 combines with J gene TRBJ2-5; no firm D call. The CDR3 totals 13 residues. The V gene's germline CDR1 is SGHTA and CDR2 FQGNSA. The V end lost 3 bases, the J end lost 7 bases, and 12 bases lay between the germline ends. Complete variable domain (other parts from reference TRBV7-2 and TRBJ2-5): GAGVSQSPSNKVTEKGKDVELRCDPISGHTALYWYRQSLGQGLEFLIYFQGNSAPDKSGLPSDRFSAERTGGSVSTLTIQRTQQEDSAVYLCASSFELHGTQYFGPGTRLLVL.

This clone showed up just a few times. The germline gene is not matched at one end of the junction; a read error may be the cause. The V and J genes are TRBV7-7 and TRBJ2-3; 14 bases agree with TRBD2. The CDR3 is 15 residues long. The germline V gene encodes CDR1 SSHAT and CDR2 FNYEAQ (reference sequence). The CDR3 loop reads CASSRTSGRTDTQYF. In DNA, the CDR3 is TGTGCTAGCAGCAGGACTAGCGGGAGGACAGATACGCAGTATTTT.

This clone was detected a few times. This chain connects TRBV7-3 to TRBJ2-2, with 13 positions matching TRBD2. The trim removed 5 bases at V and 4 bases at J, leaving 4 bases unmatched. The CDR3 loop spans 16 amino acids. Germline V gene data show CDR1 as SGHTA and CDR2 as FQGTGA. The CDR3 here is CASSEGTSGITGELFF. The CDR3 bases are TGTGCCAGCAGCGAAGGGACTAGCGGGATCACCGGGGAGCTGTTTTTT.

The CDR3 spells CASGRGEGEKLFF. The CDR3, as DNA: TGCGCCAGCGGACGCGGGGAAGGTGAAAAACTGTTTTTT. This chain links TRBV5-1 with TRBJ1-4; D gene uncertain. Germline values: CDR1 SGHRS, CDR2 YFSETQ. Trimming removed 7 bases from V and 7 bases from J, with 14 bases in between. The CDR3 contains 13 residues.

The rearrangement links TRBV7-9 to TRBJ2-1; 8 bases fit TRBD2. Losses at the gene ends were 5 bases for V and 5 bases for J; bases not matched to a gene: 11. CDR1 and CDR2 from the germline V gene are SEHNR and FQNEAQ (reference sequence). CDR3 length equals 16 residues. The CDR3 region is CASSPGGASRNNEQFF. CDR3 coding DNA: TGTGCCAGCAGCCCGGGGGGGGCTAGCCGTAACAATGAGCAGTTCTTC.

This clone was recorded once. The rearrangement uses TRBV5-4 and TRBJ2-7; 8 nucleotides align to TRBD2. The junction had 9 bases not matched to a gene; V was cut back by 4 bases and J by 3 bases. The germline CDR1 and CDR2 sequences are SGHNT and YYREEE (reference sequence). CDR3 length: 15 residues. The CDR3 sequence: CASSQELADLYEQYF. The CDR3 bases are TGTGCCAGCAGCCAAGAACTAGCGGATCTCTACGAGCAGTACTTC.

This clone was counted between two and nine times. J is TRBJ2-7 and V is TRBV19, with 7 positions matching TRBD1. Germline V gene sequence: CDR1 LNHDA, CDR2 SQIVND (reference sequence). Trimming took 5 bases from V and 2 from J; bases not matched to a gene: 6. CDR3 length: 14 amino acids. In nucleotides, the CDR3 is TGTGCCAGTAGTCCCATGGACAGGACCTACGAGCAGTACTTC. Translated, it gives CASSPMDRTYEQYF.

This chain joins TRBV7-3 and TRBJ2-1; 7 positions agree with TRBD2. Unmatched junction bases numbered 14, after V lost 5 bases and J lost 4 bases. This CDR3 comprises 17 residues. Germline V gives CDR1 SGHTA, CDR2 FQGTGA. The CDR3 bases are TGTGCCAGCAGCCGCTCGCCCGCTAGCGGAGGATACAATGAGCAGTTCTTC. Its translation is CASSRSPASGGYNEQFF.

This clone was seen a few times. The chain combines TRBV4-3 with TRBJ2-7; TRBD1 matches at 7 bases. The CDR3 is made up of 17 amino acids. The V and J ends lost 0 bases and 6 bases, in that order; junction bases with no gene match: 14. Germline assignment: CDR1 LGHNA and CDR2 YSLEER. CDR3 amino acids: CASSQDSGDRYSSEQYF. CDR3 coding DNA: TGCGCCAGCAGCCAAGATTCAGGGGACAGATATAGTTCCGAGCAGTACTTC.

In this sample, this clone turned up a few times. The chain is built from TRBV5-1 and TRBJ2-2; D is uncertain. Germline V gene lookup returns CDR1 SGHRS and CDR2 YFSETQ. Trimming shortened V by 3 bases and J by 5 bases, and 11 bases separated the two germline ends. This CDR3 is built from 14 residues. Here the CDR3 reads CASSSVSLTGELFF. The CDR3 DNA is TGCGCCAGCAGCTCAGTTTCATTGACCGGGGAGCTGTTTTTT.

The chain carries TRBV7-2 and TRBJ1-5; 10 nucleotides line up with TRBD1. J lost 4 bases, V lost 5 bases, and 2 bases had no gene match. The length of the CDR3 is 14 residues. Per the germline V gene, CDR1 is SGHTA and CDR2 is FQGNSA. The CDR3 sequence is CASSRDRGNQPQHF. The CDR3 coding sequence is TGTGCCAGCAGCAGGGACAGGGGAAATCAGCCCCAGCATTTT.

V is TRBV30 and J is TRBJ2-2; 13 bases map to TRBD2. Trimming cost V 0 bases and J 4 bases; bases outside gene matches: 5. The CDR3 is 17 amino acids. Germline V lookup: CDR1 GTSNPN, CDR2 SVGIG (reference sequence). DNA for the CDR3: TGTGCCTGGAGTGTACTAGCGGGAGGGGGTAGCACCGGGGAGCTGTTTTTT. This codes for CAWSVLAGGGSTGELFF.

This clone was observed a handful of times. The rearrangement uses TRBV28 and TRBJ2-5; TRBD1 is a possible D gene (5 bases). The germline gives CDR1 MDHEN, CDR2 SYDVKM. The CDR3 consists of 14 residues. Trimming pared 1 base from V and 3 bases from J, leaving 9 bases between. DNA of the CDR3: TGTGCCAGCAGTTTATACGGCAGGGAAGAGACCCAGTACTTC. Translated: CASSLYGREETQYF.

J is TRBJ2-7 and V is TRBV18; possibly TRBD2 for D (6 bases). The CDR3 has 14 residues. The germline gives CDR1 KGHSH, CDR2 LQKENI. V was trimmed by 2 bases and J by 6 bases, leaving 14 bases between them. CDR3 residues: CASSPAGRRVEQYF. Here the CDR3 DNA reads TGTGCCAGCTCACCAGCGGGGAGACGGGTCGAGCAGTACTTC.

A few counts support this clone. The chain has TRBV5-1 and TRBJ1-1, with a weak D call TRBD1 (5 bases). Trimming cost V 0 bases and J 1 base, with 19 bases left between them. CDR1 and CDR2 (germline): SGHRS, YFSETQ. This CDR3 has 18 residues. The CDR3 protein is CASSLARWTTKGNTEAFF. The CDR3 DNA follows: TGCGCCAGCAGCTTGGCCCGTTGGACAACAAAGGGGAACACTGAAGCTTTCTTT. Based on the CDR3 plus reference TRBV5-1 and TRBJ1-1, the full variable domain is KAGVTQTPRYLIKTRGQQVTLSCSPISGHRSVSWYQQTPGQGLQFLFEYFSETQRNKGNFPGRFSGRQFSNSRSEMNVSTLELGDSALYLCASSLARWTTKGNTEAFFGQGTRLTVV.

For the CDR3, the DNA is TGTGCCAGCAGTCGCAGGGAAGGCAACTACAATGAGCAGTTCTTC. Amino acids: CASSRREGNYNEQFF. The genes are TRBV6-1 and TRBJ2-1, with D possibly TRBD1 on 5 matching bases. V was cut by 5 bases and J by 3 bases, with 14 bases left in between. CDR1 MNHNS and CDR2 SASEGT come from the germline V gene. The CDR3 loop spans 15 amino acids.

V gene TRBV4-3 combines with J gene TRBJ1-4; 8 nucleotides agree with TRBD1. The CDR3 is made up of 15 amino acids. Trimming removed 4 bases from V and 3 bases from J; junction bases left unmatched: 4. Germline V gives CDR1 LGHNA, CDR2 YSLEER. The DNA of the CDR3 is TGCGCCAGCAGCCCGACAGGGGAACCTAATGAAAAACTGTTTTTT. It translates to CASSPTGEPNEKLFF.